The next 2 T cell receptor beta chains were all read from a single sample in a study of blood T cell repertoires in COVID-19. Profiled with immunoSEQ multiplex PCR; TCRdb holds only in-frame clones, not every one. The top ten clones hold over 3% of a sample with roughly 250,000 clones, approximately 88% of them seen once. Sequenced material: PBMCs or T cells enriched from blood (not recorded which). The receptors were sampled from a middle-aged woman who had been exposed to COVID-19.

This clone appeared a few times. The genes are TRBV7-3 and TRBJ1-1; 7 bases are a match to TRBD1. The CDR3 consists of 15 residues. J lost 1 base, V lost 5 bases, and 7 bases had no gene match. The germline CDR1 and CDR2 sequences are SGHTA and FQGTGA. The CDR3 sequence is CASSLQGIGNTEAFF. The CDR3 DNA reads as TGTGCCAGCAGCCTACAGGGGATAGGGAACACTGAAGCTTTCTTT.

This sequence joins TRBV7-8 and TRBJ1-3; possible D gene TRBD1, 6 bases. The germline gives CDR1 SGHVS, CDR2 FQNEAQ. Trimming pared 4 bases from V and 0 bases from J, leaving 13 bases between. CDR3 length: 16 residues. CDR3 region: CASSSGGANSGNTIYF. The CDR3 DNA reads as TGTGCCAGCAGCTCCGGGGGGGCTAACTCTGGAAACACCATATATTTT.